This T cell receptor (beta chain) was identified in a study of cytomegalovirus exposure and HLA in healthy donors. Across the study: In a previous analysis, 100 million to 140 million unique TCR beta sequences were found from about 190 million T cells.

Findings and limits, study-wide: Most of the TCR beta V segments (in an earlier analysis) were productive either about 87% or about 30% of the time.

In the case of this clone: The antigen is unknown.

Germline V gene sequence: CDR1 SGHTA, CDR2 FQGNSA. Unmatched junction bases numbered 5, after V lost 1 base and J lost 0 bases. This CDR3 is 17 amino acids long. 13 Jbeta primers and 60 Vbeta primers were used for the PCR. Assay used: immunoSEQ multiplex PCR; TCRdb lists only in-frame clones, some missing. The profile shows 100,000 to 150,000 clones, more than 60% of them singletons. This rearrangement joins TRBV7-2 to TRBJ1-3, with 8 bases aligning to TRBD1. The sequenced material came from PBMCs. This TCR was recovered from a woman aged 60-70 years in good health and CMV-seropositive. The CDR3 DNA is TGTGCCAGCAGCTTAGTCGGGGACAGGAGCTCTGGAAACACCATATATTTT. Translation: CASSLVGDRSSGNTIYF.